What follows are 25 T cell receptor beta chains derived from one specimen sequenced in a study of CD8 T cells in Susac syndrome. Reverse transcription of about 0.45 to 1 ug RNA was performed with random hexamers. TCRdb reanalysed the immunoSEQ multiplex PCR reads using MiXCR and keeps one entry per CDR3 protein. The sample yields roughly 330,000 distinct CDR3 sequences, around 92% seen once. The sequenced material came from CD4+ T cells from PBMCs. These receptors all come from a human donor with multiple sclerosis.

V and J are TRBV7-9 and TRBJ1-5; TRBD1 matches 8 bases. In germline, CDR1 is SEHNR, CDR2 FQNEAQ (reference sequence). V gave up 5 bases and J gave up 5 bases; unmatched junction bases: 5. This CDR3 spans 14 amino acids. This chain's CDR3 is CASSPDRGHQPQHF. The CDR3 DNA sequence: TGTGCCAGCAGCCCCGACAGGGGTCATCAGCCCCAGCATTTT.

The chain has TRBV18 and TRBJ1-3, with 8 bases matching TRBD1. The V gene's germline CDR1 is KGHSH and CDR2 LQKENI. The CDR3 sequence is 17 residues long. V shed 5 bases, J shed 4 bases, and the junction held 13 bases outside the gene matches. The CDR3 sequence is CASSWDRSSLSGNTIYF. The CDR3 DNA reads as TGTGCCAGCTCATGGGACAGGAGTTCGCTTAGCGGAAACACCATATATTTT.

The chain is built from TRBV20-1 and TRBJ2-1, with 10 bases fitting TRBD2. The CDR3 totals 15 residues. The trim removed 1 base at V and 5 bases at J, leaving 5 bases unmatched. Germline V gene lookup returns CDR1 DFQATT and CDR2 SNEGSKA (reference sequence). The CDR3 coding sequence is TGCAGTGCTAGAGGGGGGACTAGCGTTAACAATGAGCAGTTCTTC. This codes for CSARGGTSVNNEQFF.

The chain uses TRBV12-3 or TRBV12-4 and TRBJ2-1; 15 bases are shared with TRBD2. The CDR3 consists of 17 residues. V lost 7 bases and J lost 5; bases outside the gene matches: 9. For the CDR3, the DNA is TGTGCCAGCACCCCGGGACTAGCGGGGGGTATTCACAATGAGCAGTTCTTC. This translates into CASTPGLAGGIHNEQFF.

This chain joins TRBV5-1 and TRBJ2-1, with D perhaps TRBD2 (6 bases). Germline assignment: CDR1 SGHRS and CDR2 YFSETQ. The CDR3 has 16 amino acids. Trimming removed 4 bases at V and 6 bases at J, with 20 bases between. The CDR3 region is CASSLLPGLGLNEQFF. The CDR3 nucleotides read TGCGCCAGCAGCCTGTTGCCGGGACTCGGCCTCAATGAGCAGTTCTTC.

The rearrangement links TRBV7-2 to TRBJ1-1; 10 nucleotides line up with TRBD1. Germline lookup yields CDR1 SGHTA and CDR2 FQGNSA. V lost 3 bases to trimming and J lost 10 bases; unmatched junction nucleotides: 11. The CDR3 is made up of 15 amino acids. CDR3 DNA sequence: TGTGCCAGCAGCTTGGGCGGGACAGGGGCCCCTGGAGCTTTCTTT. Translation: CASSLGGTGAPGAFF.

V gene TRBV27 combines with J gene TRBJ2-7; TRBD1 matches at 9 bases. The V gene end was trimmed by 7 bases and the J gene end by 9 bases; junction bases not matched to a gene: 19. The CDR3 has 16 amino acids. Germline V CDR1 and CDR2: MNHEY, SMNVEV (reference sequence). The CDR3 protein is CASKATVTGTGFVQYF. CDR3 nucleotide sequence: TGTGCCAGCAAAGCGACCGTAACGGGGACAGGGTTCGTGCAGTACTTC.

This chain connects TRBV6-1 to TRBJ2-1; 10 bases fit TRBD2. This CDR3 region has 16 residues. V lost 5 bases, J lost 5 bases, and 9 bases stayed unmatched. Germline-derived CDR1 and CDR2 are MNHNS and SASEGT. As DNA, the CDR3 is TGTGCCAGCAGTCGAGCGGGGGGGGCGACGAACAATGAGCAGTTCTTC. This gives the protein CASSRAGGATNNEQFF.

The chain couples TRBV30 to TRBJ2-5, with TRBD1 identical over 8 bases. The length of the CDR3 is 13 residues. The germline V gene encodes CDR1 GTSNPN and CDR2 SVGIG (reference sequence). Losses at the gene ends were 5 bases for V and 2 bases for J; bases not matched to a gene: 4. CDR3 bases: TGTGCCTGGGAGACAGGGGTACAAGAGACCCAGTACTTC. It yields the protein CAWETGVQETQYF.

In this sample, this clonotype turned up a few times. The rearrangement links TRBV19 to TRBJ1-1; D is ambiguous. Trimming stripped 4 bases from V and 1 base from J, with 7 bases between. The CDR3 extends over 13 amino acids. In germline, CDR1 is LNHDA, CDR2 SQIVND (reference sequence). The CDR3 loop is CASSSTANTEAFF. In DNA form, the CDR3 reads TGTGCCAGTAGTAGCACGGCGAACACTGAAGCTTTCTTT.

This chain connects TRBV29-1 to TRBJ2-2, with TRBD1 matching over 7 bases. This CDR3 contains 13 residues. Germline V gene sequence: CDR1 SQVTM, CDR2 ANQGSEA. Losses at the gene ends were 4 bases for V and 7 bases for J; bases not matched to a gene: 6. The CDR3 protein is CSVVQGGGGELFF. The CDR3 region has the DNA TGCAGCGTTGTGCAAGGGGGCGGCGGGGAGCTGTTTTTT.

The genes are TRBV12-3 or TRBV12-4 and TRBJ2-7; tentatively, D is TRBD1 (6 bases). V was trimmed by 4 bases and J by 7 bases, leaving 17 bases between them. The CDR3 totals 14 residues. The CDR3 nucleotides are TGTGCCAGCAGTTATGGGGGCCCGGTATCAGAGCAGTACTTC. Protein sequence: CASSYGGPVSEQYF.

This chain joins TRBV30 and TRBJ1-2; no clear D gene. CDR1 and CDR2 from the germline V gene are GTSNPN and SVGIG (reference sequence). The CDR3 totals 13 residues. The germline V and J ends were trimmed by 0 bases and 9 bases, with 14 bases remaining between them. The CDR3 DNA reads TGTGCCTGGAGTGTAACAGCGAGAGAGAGCTACACCTTC. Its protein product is CAWSVTARESYTF.

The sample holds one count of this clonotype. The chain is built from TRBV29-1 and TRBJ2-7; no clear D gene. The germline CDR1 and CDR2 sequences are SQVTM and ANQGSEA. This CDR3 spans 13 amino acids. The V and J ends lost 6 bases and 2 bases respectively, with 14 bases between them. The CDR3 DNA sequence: TGCAGCGTCCGATATGACATCGCCTACGAGCAGTACTTC. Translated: CSVRYDIAYEQYF.

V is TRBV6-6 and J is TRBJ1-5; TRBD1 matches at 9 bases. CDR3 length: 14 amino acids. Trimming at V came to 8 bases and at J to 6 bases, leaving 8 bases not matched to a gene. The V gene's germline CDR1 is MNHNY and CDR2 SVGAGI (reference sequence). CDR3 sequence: CASGDRVLVQPQHF. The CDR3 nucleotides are TGTGCCAGCGGGGACAGGGTATTAGTTCAGCCCCAGCATTTT.

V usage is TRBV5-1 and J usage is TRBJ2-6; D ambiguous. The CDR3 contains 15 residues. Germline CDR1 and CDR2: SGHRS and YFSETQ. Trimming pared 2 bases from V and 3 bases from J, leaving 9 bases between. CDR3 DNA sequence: TGCGCCAGCAGCTTTCGGGTTGGTGGGGCCAACGTCCTGACTTTC. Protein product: CASSFRVGGANVLTF.

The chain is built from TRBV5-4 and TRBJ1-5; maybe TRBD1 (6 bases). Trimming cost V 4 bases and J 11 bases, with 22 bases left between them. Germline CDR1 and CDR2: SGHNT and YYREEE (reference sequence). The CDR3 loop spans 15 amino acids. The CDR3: CASSPSPDSWTAQHF. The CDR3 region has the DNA TGTGCCAGCAGCCCCTCGCCGGACAGCTGGACAGCCCAGCATTTT.

In DNA, the CDR3 is TGCAGTGCTAGACGGGGGAGAGGGGCCGGGGAGCTGTTTTTT. This codes for CSARRGRGAGELFF. This chain connects TRBV20-1 to TRBJ2-2; perhaps TRBD2 as D (6 bases). V shed 2 bases and J shed 6 bases, with 13 bases lying between them. The CDR3 has 14 residues. Germline CDR1 and CDR2: DFQATT and SNEGSKA (reference sequence).

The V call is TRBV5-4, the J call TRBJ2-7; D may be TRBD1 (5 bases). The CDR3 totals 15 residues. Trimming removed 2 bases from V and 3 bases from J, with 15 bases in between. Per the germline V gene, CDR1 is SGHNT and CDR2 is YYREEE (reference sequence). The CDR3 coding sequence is TGTGCCAGCAGCTTTCCGGGCTCCCAGGGCTACGAGCAGTACTTC. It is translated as CASSFPGSQGYEQYF.

The chain's CDR3 is CASSLGPGGLNEQFF. As DNA, the CDR3 is TGCGCCAGCAGCTTGGGGCCGGGGGGGCTCAATGAGCAGTTCTTC. The chain employs TRBV5-1 and TRBJ2-1; 8 bases align to TRBD2. The CDR3 loop spans 15 amino acids. V lost 0 bases to trimming and J lost 6 bases; unmatched junction nucleotides: 5. The germline V gene has CDR1 SGHRS and CDR2 YFSETQ.

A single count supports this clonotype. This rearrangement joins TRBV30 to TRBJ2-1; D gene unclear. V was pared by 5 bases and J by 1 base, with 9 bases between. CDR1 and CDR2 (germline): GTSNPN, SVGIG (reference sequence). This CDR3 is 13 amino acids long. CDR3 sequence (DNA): TGTGCCTGGGCGTGGGGATCCTACAATGAGCAGTTCTTC. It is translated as CAWAWGSYNEQFF.

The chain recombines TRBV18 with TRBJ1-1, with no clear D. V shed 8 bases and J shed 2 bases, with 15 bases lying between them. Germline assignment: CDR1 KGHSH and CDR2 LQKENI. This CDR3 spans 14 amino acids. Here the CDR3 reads CASPPLMGNTEAFF. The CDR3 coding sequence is TGTGCCAGCCCCCCTCTAATGGGTAACACTGAAGCTTTCTTT.

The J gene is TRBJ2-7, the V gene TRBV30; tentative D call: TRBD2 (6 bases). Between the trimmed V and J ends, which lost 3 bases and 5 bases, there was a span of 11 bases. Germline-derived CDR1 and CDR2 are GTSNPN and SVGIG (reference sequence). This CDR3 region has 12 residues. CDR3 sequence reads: CAWRGTGDEQYF. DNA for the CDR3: TGTGCCTGGAGGGGAACGGGGGACGAGCAGTACTTC.

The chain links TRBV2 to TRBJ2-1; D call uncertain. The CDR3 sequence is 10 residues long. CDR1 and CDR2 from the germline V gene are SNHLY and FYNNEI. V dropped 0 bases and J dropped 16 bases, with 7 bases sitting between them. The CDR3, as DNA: TGTGCCAGCAGTGAAGCGTACAGATTCTTC. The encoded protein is CASSEAYRFF.

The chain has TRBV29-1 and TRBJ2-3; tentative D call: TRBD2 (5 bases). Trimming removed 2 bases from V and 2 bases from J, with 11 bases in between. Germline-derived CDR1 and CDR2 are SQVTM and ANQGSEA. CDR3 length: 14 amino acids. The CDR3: CSVETAGATDTQYF. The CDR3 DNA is TGCAGCGTTGAAACGGCGGGCGCCACAGATACGCAGTATTTT.